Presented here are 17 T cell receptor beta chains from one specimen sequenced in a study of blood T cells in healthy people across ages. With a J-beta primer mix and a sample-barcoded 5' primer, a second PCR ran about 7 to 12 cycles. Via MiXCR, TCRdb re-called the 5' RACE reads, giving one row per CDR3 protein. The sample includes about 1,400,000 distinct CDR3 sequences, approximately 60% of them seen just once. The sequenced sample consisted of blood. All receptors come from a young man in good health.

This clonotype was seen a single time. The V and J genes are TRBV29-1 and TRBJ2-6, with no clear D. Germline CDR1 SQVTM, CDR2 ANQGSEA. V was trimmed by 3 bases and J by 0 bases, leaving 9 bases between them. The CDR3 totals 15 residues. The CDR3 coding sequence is TGCAGCGTTGATGACGGGTTCTCTGGGGCCAACGTCCTGACTTTC. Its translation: CSVDDGFSGANVLTF.

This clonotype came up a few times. The CDR3 DNA is TGTGCCAGCAGCCAAGGGTCCAGAGATACGCAGTATTTT. As protein: CASSQGSRDTQYF. The chain is built from TRBV4-2 and TRBJ2-3; D gene unclear. V shed 1 base and J shed 5 bases, with 7 bases lying between them. Germline V gives CDR1 LGHNA, CDR2 YNFKEQ. This CDR3 is 13 amino acids long.

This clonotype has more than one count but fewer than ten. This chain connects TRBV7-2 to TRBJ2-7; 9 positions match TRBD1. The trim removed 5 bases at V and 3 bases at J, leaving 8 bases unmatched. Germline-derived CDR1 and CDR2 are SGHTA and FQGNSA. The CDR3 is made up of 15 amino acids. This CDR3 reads CASSERRDRVYEQYF. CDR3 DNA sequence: TGTGCCAGCAGCGAGCGCCGGGACAGGGTCTACGAGCAGTACTTC.

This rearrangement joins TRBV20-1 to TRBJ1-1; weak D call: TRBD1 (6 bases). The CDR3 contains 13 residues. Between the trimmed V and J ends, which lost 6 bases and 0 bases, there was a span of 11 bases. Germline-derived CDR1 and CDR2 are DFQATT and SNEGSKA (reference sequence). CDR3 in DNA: TGCAGTGCAACCGGACAGTTGAACACTGAAGCTTTCTTT. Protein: CSATGQLNTEAFF.

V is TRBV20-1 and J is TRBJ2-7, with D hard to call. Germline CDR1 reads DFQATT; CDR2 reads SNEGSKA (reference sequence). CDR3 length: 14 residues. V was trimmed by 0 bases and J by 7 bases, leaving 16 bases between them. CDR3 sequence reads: CSARDLSSYNEQYF. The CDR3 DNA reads TGCAGTGCTAGAGATCTGAGCTCCTACAATGAGCAGTACTTC.

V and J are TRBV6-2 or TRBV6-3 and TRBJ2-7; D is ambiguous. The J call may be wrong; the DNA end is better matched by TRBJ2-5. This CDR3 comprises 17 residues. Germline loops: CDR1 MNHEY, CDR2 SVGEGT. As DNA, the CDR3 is TGTGCCAGCAGTCCCGTCCTAAGCAACCTCCAAAGAGAGACCCAGTACTTC. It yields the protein CASSPVLSNLQRETQYF.

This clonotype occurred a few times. The CDR3, as DNA: TGTGCCAGCAGCTCCCAGGGACAGGTCCCCGAGCAGTACTTC. Amino acids: CASSSQGQVPEQYF. The chain links TRBV7-2 to TRBJ2-7, with 8 bases identical to TRBD1. Germline lookup yields CDR1 SGHTA and CDR2 FQGNSA. Trimming removed 4 bases from V and 6 bases from J; junction bases left unmatched: 8. CDR3 length: 14 amino acids.

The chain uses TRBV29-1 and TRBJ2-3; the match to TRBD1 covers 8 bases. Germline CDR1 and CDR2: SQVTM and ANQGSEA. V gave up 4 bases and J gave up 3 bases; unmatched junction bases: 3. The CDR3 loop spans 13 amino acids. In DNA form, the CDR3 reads TGCAGCGTTGTGCAGGGGGCAACAGATACGCAGTATTTT. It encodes CSVVQGATDTQYF.

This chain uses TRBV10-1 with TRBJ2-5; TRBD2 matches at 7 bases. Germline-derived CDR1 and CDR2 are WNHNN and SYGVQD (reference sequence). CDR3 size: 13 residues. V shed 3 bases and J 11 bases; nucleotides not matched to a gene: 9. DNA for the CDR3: TGCGCCAGCAGTGAAAGTATAGCGGGTGAGCAGTACTTC. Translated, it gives CASSESIAGEQYF.

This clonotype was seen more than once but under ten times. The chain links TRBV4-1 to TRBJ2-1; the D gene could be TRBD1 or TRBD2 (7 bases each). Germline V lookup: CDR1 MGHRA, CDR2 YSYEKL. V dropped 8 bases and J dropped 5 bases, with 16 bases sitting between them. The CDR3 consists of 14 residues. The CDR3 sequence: CASVQGEGDNEQFF. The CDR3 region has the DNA TGCGCCAGCGTGCAGGGGGAGGGAGACAATGAGCAGTTCTTC.

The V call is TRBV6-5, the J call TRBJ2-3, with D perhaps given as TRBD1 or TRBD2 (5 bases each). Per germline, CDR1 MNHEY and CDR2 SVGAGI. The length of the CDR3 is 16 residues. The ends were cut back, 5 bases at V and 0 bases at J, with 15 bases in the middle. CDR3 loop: CASSTGAIASTDTQYF. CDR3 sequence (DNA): TGTGCCAGCAGTACCGGGGCCATCGCTAGCACAGATACGCAGTATTTT.

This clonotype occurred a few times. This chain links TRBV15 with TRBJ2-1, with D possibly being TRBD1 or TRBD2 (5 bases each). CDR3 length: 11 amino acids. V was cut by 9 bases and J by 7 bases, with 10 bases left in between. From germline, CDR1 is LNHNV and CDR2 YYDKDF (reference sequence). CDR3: CATRQRNEQFF. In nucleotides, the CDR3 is TGTGCCACGAGACAGCGGAATGAGCAGTTCTTC.

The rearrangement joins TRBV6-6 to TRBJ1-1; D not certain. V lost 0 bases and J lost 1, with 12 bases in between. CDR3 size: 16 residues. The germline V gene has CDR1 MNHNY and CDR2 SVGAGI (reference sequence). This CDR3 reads CASSYSVISENTEAFF. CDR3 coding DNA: TGTGCCAGCAGTTACTCCGTAATCTCGGAGAACACTGAAGCTTTCTTT.

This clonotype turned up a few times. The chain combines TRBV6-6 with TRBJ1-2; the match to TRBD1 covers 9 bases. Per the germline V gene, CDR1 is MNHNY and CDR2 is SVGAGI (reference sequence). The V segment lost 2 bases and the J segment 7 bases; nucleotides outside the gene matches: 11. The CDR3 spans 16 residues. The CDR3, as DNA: TGTGCCAGCAGTTACGAGGACAGGGGTTATACTCCTGGCTACACCTTC. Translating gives CASSYEDRGYTPGYTF.

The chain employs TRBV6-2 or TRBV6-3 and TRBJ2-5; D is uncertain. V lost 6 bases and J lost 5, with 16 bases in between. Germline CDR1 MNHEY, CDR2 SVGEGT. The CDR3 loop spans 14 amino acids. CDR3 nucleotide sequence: TGTGCCAGCAGGGGAACAGCGCGCTGGGAGACCCAGTACTTC. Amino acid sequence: CASRGTARWETQYF.

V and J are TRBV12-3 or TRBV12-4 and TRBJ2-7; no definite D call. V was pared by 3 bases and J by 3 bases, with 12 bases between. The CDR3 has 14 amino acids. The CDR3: CASSLSAEHYEQYF. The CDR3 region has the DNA TGTGCCAGCAGTTTGTCCGCGGAACACTACGAGCAGTACTTC.

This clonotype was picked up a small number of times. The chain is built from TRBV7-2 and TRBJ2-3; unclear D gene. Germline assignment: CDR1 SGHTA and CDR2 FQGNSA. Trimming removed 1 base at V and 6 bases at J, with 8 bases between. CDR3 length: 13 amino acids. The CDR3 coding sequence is TGTGCCAGCAGCTTAGATTATGGGGATACGCAGTATTTT. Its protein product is CASSLDYGDTQYF. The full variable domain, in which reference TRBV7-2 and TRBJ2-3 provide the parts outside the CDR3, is GAGVSQSPSNKVTEKGKDVELRCDPISGHTALYWYRQSLGQGLEFLIYFQGNSAPDKSGLPSDRFSAERTGGSVSTLTIQRTQQEDSAVYLCASSLDYGDTQYFGPGTRLTVL.